This TCR beta chain was captured by sequencing in a study of post-analysis software for immune sequencing data. Study context: As for disease course, relapsing-remitting, secondary progressive and progressive-relapsing multiple sclerosis were all included.

Study-wide findings and caveats: Compared against controls, patients with multiple sclerosis displayed significantly lower normalized Chao1 diversity. Relative to controls, patients had several TRBV segments at higher frequency, with TRBV5-6, TRBV5-1 and TRBV20-1 among these. The F measure placed samples prepared in the same batch into strongly shared clusters.

Comments on this clonotype: Its antigen is currently unknown.

V lost 0 bases to trimming and J lost 4 bases, with 10 bases between them. The CDR3 length is 14 residues. The germline gives CDR1 WSHSY, CDR2 SAAADI. Incorporated into the TCR beta cDNA libraries were unique molecular identifiers, which served to reduce PCR and sequencing biases. From around 1 to 9.1 million T cells, around 500,000 cDNA molecules were obtained. Each CDR3 protein is one row after TCRdb ran MiXCR on the PCR reads. The sample lists about 540,000 distinct CDR3 sequences; approximately 34% were seen once. The TCR sequence derives from a girl aged 2-17 years with multiple sclerosis. The chain uses TRBV10-2 and TRBJ2-7; D gene ambiguous. The sequencing input was blood. The CDR3 DNA follows: TGCGCCAGCAGTGAGTCGAACCACCAATACGAGCAGTACTTC. Translated, it gives CASSESNHQYEQYF.